This T cell receptor (delta chain) was sequenced during a study of human gamma delta and Vdelta1 T cells. Study conclusions and caveats: Reportedly, Delta One T cells were polyclonal and broadly targeted acute myeloid leukemia.

Losses at the gene ends were 3 bases for V and 4 bases for J; bases not matched to a gene: 21. The germline CDR1 and CDR2 sequences are TSWWSYY and QGS. This CDR3 comprises 20 residues. TCRdb reran clone calling via CATT on the PCR reads. The sample holds over 10,000 delta-chain clones, approximately 51% seen once. Regarding this clone: Its antigen is undetermined.

Sample: Vdelta1 gamma-delta T cells from blood grown in culture (DOT cells). This rearrangement joins TRDV1 to TRDJ1; 9 nucleotides align to TRDD3. This TCR was recovered from a human donor in good health. The CDR3 sequence is CALGELTPSFLGDTVDKLIF. The CDR3 coding sequence is TGTGCTCTTGGGGAGTTAACCCCCTCCTTCCTCGGGGATACGGTCGATAAACTCATCTTT.